A single sample is the source of the 28 T cell receptor beta chains below, sequenced in a study of tumor-infiltrating lymphocytes in primary liver carcinoma. Making TCR beta cDNA involved around 510 ng total RNA and a constant-region primer. Three nested multiplex PCR rounds of slightly modified ARM-PCR generated TCR beta libraries. A C-beta reverse primer and TRBV1-TRBV30 forward primers served in each of the first two PCR rounds, at ten to eleven cycles apiece. MiXCR, applied by TCRdb to the multiplex PCR reads, yields one record per CDR3 protein. The sample holds about 200,000 distinct CDR3 sequences, roughly 61% seen once. Both blood RNA, taken from unsorted whole blood, and germline DNA were extracted. The sequenced sample consisted of peripheral blood. The source of these receptors is a woman aged 55-70 years with primary liver carcinoma and hepatitis B virus infection.

This clonotype was seen at least ten times. The chain recombines TRBV12-5 with TRBJ1-2, with 8 bases fitting TRBD1. Per the germline V gene, CDR1 is LGHNT and CDR2 is FRNRAP. The V segment lost 3 bases and the J segment 9 bases; nucleotides outside the gene matches: 3. The CDR3 consists of 12 residues. The CDR3: CASGFDRGSYTF. DNA of the CDR3: TGTGCTAGTGGTTTTGACAGGGGAAGCTACACCTTC.

The J gene is TRBJ2-3, the V gene TRBV11-2, with D perhaps matching TRBD2 (5 bases). CDR3 length: 19 residues. V was clipped by 8 bases and J by 6 bases, with 33 bases between them. Germline loops: CDR1 SGHAT, CDR2 FQNNGV. The CDR3 region has the DNA TGTGCCAGCTGGACGGACCCAGCTATGCGCCTCGCGGGTACGGATACGCAGTATTTT. Encoded protein: CASWTDPAMRLAGTDTQYF.

This clonotype occurred once. One junction end disagrees with the germline gene, perhaps due to a read error. The chain recombines TRBV29-1 with TRBJ2-5; D remains unclear. The germline CDR1 and CDR2 sequences are SQVTM and ANQGSEA. The CDR3 length is 12 residues. CDR3: CSTSVCQETQCF. For the CDR3, the DNA is TGCAGCACCTCAGTGTGCCAAGAGACCCAGTGCTTC.

Comments on this clonotype: This sequence may be a read error, since a much larger clone differs from it by one base. The chain combines TRBV6-1 with TRBJ2-2; D unclear. V lost 6 bases to trimming and J lost 2 bases, with 10 bases between them. In germline, CDR1 is MNHNS, CDR2 SASEGT. This CDR3 spans 14 amino acids. This chain's CDR3 is CASSPTCNTGELFF. CDR3 bases: TGTGCCAGCAGCCCCACGTGTAACACCGGGGAGCTGTTTTTT.

This clonotype was observed a handful of times. A read error may explain this, as a much larger clone is one base away. The genes are TRBV10-2 and TRBJ2-7, with D possibly being TRBD2 (6 bases). Germline V gene data show CDR1 as WSHSY and CDR2 as SAAADI. The CDR3 length is 13 residues. The DNA of the CDR3 is TGCGCCAGCGGGACTGAGCCATCCTACGTGCAGTACTTC. This codes for CASGTEPSYVQYF.

With regard to this clonotype: With a much larger clone just one base away, this may be a read error. In nucleotides, the CDR3 is TGTGCCAGCAGGCCCGGGTCTAGCTCCTACAATGAGCAGTTCTTC. Amino acid sequence: CASRPGSSSYNEQFF. The chain recombines TRBV6-5 with TRBJ2-1; D ambiguous. Per germline, CDR1 MNHEY and CDR2 SVGAGI. The CDR3 is 15 residues long. V was clipped by 6 bases and J by 0 bases, with 12 bases between them.

In its sample, this clonotype was seen once. One end of the junction varies from germline; a read error may be responsible. The rearrangement joins TRBV5-6 to TRBJ2-5, with D hard to call. In germline, CDR1 is SGHDT, CDR2 YYEEEE. This CDR3 comprises 16 residues. The CDR3 DNA sequence: TGTGCCAGCAACTTGGGTCTTAATCCCGGGTCGGAGACCCAGTACTTC. It yields the protein CASNLGLNPGSETQYF.

About this clonotype: The germline gene is not matched at one end of the junction; a read error may be the cause. This chain links TRBV28 with TRBJ2-5, with D unresolved. This CDR3 is 12 amino acids long. CDR1 MDHEN and CDR2 SYDVKM come from the germline V gene. CDR3 nucleotide sequence: TGTGCCAGGAGTTCCTCTCTTTGGGTCCAGTACTTC. Translated: CARSSSLWVQYF.

Points on this clonotype: Mismatch with germline at one junction end may stem from a read error. The chain is built from TRBV12-3 or TRBV12-4 and TRBJ1-1; D not resolved. The CDR3 has 11 residues. The CDR3 DNA is TGTGCCAGCAGTTCCAACACTGAAGCTATCTTT. Its protein is CASSSNTEAIF.

This clonotype was recorded many times. The chain recombines TRBV10-3 with TRBJ2-7, with D tentatively TRBD2 (6 bases). Germline V gives CDR1 ENHRY, CDR2 SYGVKD. Trimming shortened V by 6 bases and J by 4 bases, and 10 bases separated the two germline ends. The CDR3 is made up of 12 amino acids. The CDR3 protein is CAISGSGYEQYF. CDR3 DNA: TGTGCCATCAGCGGGAGTGGGTACGAGCAGTACTTC.

This clonotype was detected many times. This chain uses TRBV28 with TRBJ2-5; 12 nucleotides line up with TRBD2. V was clipped by 3 bases and J by 3 bases; unmatched bases: 5. Germline V gene data show CDR1 as MDHEN and CDR2 as SYDVKM. The CDR3 is made up of 16 amino acids. The CDR3 DNA reads as TGTGCCAGCAGTTTTTTCCGACTAGCGGGAGAAGAGACCCAGTACTTC. This translates into CASSFFRLAGEETQYF. Full variable domain (rest looked up from reference TRBV28 and TRBJ2-5): DVKVTQSSRYLVKRTGEKVFLECVQDMDHENMFWYRQDPGLGLRLIYFSYDVKMKEKGDIPEGYSVSREKKERFSLILESASTNQTSMYLCASSFFRLAGEETQYFGPGTRLLVL.

This clonotype has ten or more counts. The chain links TRBV14 to TRBJ1-2; the D gene is possibly TRBD1 (6 bases). The CDR3 covers 16 residues. The V and J ends lost 4 bases and 4 bases respectively, with 19 bases between them. Germline CDR1 reads SGHDN; CDR2 reads FVKESK. CDR3 region: CASSREGGMRSYGYTF. In DNA form, the CDR3 reads TGTGCCAGCAGCCGAGAAGGGGGTATGAGGAGCTATGGCTACACCTTC. The entire variable domain, with the rest obtained from reference TRBV14 and TRBJ1-2, is as follows: EAGVTQFPSHSVIEKGQTVTLRCDPISGHDNLYWYRRVMGKEIKFLLHFVKESKQDESGMPNNRFLAERTGGTYSTLKVQPAELEDSGVYFCASSREGGMRSYGYTFGSGTRLTVV.

The V gene is TRBV5-1, the J gene TRBJ2-3; possibly TRBD1 for D (5 bases). CDR1 and CDR2 from the germline V gene are SGHRS and YFSETQ. The ends were cut back, 7 bases at V and 3 bases at J, with 12 bases in the middle. The CDR3 length is 13 residues. The chain's CDR3 is CASVTRVTDTQYF. CDR3 DNA: TGCGCCAGCGTCACCAGGGTAACAGATACGCAGTATTTT. Filled out from reference TRBV5-1 and TRBJ2-3, the complete variable domain reads KAGVTQTPRYLIKTRGQQVTLSCSPISGHRSVSWYQQTPGQGLQFLFEYFSETQRNKGNFPGRFSGRQFSNSRSEMNVSTLELGDSALYLCASVTRVTDTQYFGPGTRLTVL.

The sample holds one count of this clonotype. A read error may be the cause here, since a much bigger clone is one base away. The chain combines TRBV4-2 with TRBJ2-5, with D tentatively TRBD1 (5 bases). The V end lost 4 bases, the J end lost 2 bases, and 14 bases lay between the germline ends. This CDR3 region has 15 residues. Germline V CDR1 and CDR2: LGHNA, YNFKEQ. CDR3 bases: TGTGCCAGCAGCCGAGATCTCCAGGGTCAAGAGACCCAGTACTTC. It encodes CASSRDLQGQETQYF.

A note on this clonotype: This could be a read error, since a much larger clone is one nucleotide away. Likely a read error: the CDR3 ends without its conserved phenylalanine or tryptophan. V and J are TRBV6-1 and TRBJ2-2; D unresolved. Trimming took off 6 bases at V and 6 bases at J, with 5 bases between the two ends. The CDR3 length is 11 residues. Germline lookup yields CDR1 MNHNS and CDR2 SASEGT. The CDR3: CASRLAGELFL. Written as DNA, the CDR3 is TGTGCCAGCAGATTGGCCGGGGAGCTGTTTCTT.

The genes are TRBV11-2 and TRBJ1-1; possibly TRBD1 for D (5 bases). The germline V gene encodes CDR1 SGHAT and CDR2 FQNNGV. The CDR3 loop spans 20 amino acids. The V end was cut by 5 bases, the J end by 7 bases, with 35 bases between. CDR3 in DNA: TGTGCCAGCAGCCCACTTCAGCACGGACACCTTAGCCTTTGGGGCTATGAAGCTTTCTTT. The encoded protein is CASSPLQHGHLSLWGYEAFF.

This chain joins TRBV11-2 and TRBJ2-1; D may correspond to TRBD1 or TRBD2 (5 bases each). V lost 4 bases to trimming and J lost 3 bases, with 13 bases between them. The CDR3 is made up of 15 amino acids. Germline V lookup: CDR1 SGHAT, CDR2 FQNNGV. The CDR3 loop reads CASSSGPALYNEQFF. CDR3 in DNA: TGTGCCAGCAGCTCGGGACCAGCGCTCTACAATGAGCAGTTCTTC.

Concerning this clonotype itself: The final CDR3 position lacks the conserved phenylalanine or tryptophan, pointing to a likely read error. It is unclear where the CDR3 begins or ends on the DNA, so no DNA is shown, and the CDR3 is as TCRdb lists it. The V gene is TRBV29-1, the J gene TRBJ1-1; TRBD1, the table's D call, lacks a check against the DNA. Germline CDR1 is SQVTM and CDR2 is ANQGSEA. 12 amino acids form the CDR3, both terminal residues included. The CDR3 here is CSAGHLGTEASL.

On this clonotype itself: A much bigger clone sits one base away, suggesting this may be a read error. The J gene is TRBJ2-1, the V gene TRBV10-3; TRBD2 agrees at 8 bases. Germline values: CDR1 ENHRY, CDR2 SYGVKD. This CDR3 is 14 amino acids long. This CDR3 is CVIRPDSAGVEQFF. CDR3 nucleotide sequence: TGTGTCATCAGGCCGGACTCAGCGGGAGTTGAGCAGTTCTTC.

This clonotype was observed at least ten times. The chain has TRBV12-3 or TRBV12-4 and TRBJ1-2; tentative D call: TRBD1 (5 bases). Trimming cost V 1 base and J 7 bases, with 7 bases left between them. This CDR3 comprises 12 residues. CDR3 sequence: CASSLERGGYTF. In DNA, the CDR3 is TGTGCCAGCAGTTTAGAGAGGGGTGGCTACACCTTC.

There are a few counts of this clonotype. J is TRBJ1-2 and V is TRBV5-6; possible D gene TRBD1, 5 bases. The CDR3 is 15 residues long. Trimming stripped 0 bases from V and 8 bases from J, with 17 bases between. Germline values: CDR1 SGHDT, CDR2 YYEEEE. The CDR3 bases are TGTGCCAGCAGCTTGGCTGAGGGGTTATATGGGGGCTACACCTTC. Protein: CASSLAEGLYGGYTF.

A word on this clonotype: A single base separates this from a much larger clone, so it may be a read error. Because the CDR3 is missing its conserved closing phenylalanine or tryptophan, this is likely a read error. This sequence joins TRBV4-2 and TRBJ2-1; 12 bases are a match to TRBD2. The CDR3 runs to 15 residues. V lost 6 bases to trimming and J lost 3 bases; unmatched junction nucleotides: 3. CDR1 LGHNA and CDR2 YNFKEQ come from the germline V gene. The chain's CDR3 is CASSPLAGGYNEQFL. CDR3 in DNA: TGTGCCAGCAGTCCACTAGCGGGAGGCTACAATGAGCAGTTCCTC.

A remark on this clonotype: A much bigger clone sits one base away, suggesting this may be a read error. J is TRBJ2-2 and V is TRBV6-1, with TRBD1 matching over 8 bases. This CDR3 contains 17 residues. The trim removed 5 bases at V and 0 bases at J, leaving 8 bases unmatched. CDR1 and CDR2 from the germline V gene are MNHNS and SASEGT. In DNA, the CDR3 is TGTGCCAGCAGTATCAGGACAGGGCCCCCGAACACCGGGGAGCTGTTTTTT. Residues: CASSIRTGPPNTGELFF.

Concerning this clonotype itself: A much larger clone sits a single nucleotide away, making a read error possible. V usage is TRBV6-5 and J usage is TRBJ1-2; 9 nucleotides agree with TRBD1. The V and J ends lost 0 bases and 10 bases, in that order; junction bases with no gene match: 12. The CDR3 spans 16 residues. The V gene's germline CDR1 is MNHEY and CDR2 SVGAGI. CDR3 protein: CASSYSRDREGAAYTF. The CDR3, as DNA: TGTGCCAGCAGTTACTCTAGGGACAGGGAGGGGGCCGCCTACACCTTC.

This chain connects TRBV4-1 to TRBJ1-2; D ambiguous. The CDR3 sequence is 16 residues long. V was shortened by 1 base and J by 0 bases, with 12 bases between the two germline ends. CDR1 MGHRA and CDR2 YSYEKL come from the germline V gene. CDR3 DNA sequence: TGCGCCAGCAGCCAAGGGGCCATATCTTCTAACTATGGCTACACCTTC. Translation gives CASSQGAISSNYGYTF.

Worth noting for this clonotype: A read error may produce the germline difference seen at one junction end. This rearrangement joins TRBV20-1 to TRBJ2-3; 10 bases align to TRBD1. The CDR3 extends over 15 amino acids. Germline V gene data show CDR1 as DFQATT and CDR2 as SNEGSKA (reference sequence). CDR3 region: CSVDRGPASTDTRYF. CDR3 DNA: TGCAGTGTTGACAGGGGGCCCGCTAGCACAGATACGCGGTATTTT.

The V call is TRBV11-2, the J call TRBJ1-4, with D possibly matching TRBD1 (5 bases). The V end lost 5 bases, the J end lost 8 bases, and 18 bases lay between the germline ends. Germline V gene data show CDR1 as SGHAT and CDR2 as FQNNGV. The CDR3 totals 15 residues. The CDR3 bases are TGTGCCAGCAGCATCTTACATGGGGCACAGGAAAAACTGTTTTTT. Protein product: CASSILHGAQEKLFF.

Comment on this clonotype: A read error is likely, as this CDR3 ends without the conserved phenylalanine or tryptophan. The V and J genes are TRBV11-2 and TRBJ2-1; TRBD1 is a possible D gene (5 bases). Germline CDR1 reads SGHAT; CDR2 reads FQNNGV. The V gene lost 7 bases and the J gene lost 0 bases, with 13 bases spanning the gap. CDR3 length: 15 residues. As DNA, the CDR3 is TGTGCCAGCAACCCCACTGACAGCTCCTACAATGAGCAGTTCCTC. Protein product: CASNPTDSSYNEQFL.